These 25 T cell receptor beta chains were sequenced from one sample in a study of T cell responses to AZD1222 COVID-19 vaccine. TCRdb's copy holds only in-frame clones and misses some; the assay was immunoSEQ multiplex PCR. The sample yields more than 70,000 clones, roughly 91% seen once. The sample was peripheral blood, taken 28 days after the second AZD1222 dose. The receptors shown here come from an adult who received the AZD1222 COVID-19 vaccine.

On this clone: The junction departs from germline at one end; a sequencing error may be responsible. The chain recombines TRBV6-1 with TRBJ2-4; D gene uncertain. Germline V lookup: CDR1 MNHNS, CDR2 SASEGT. The CDR3 sequence is 10 residues long. The CDR3 DNA reads TGTGCCAGCAGTGAAGGGATCATTCGTTTC. The encoded protein is CASSEGIIRF.

The chain couples TRBV30 to TRBJ2-1, with 10 bases identical to TRBD1. Germline values: CDR1 GTSNPN, CDR2 SVGIG (reference sequence). The CDR3 has 13 amino acids. V lost 6 bases and J lost 10; bases outside the gene matches: 9. In DNA form, the CDR3 reads TGTGCCTGTGACCGGGACAGGGGATGGGAGCAGTTCTTC. Amino acid sequence: CACDRDRGWEQFF.

The chain carries TRBV29-1 and TRBJ1-2; the D gene is possibly TRBD1 (6 bases). The CDR3 contains 12 residues. V was pared by 6 bases and J by 5 bases, with 13 bases between. Germline V gives CDR1 SQVTM, CDR2 ANQGSEA. CDR3 sequence (DNA): TGCAGCGTCGCAGGACAGCCTTATGGCTACACCTTC. Its protein is CSVAGQPYGYTF.

The chain is built from TRBV27 and TRBJ2-1; D perhaps matches TRBD1 (7 bases). V dropped 3 bases and J dropped 3 bases, with 21 bases sitting between them. Per the germline V gene, CDR1 is MNHEY and CDR2 is SMNVEV (reference sequence). There are 18 residues in the CDR3. The CDR3 DNA reads TGTGCCAGCAGTTTGAAAGGAGGAGGCGGGACAGTCTACAATGAGCAGTTCTTC. This translates into CASSLKGGGGTVYNEQFF.

The chain has TRBV12-3 or TRBV12-4 and TRBJ1-2, with TRBD1 as a possible D gene (5 bases). The CDR3 totals 12 residues. V was cut by 3 bases and J by 5 bases, with 7 bases left in between. The DNA for the CDR3 is TGTGCCAGCAGTTTGCGGGGGTATGGCTACACCTTC. Translation: CASSLRGYGYTF.

The gene calls are TRBV6-1 and TRBJ2-1, with 15 nucleotides matching TRBD2. Germline V lookup: CDR1 MNHNS, CDR2 SASEGT. The length of the CDR3 is 16 residues. Trimming cost V 4 bases and J 4 bases; bases outside gene matches: 2. This chain's CDR3 is CASSVGTSGGYNEQFF. In nucleotides, the CDR3 is TGTGCCAGCAGTGTGGGGACTAGCGGGGGGTACAATGAGCAGTTCTTC.

The CDR3 nucleotides read TGTGCCAGCAGCCAAGAGGCCCAGCGGAGCTCCTACGAGCAGTACTTC. This sequence encodes CASSQEAQRSSYEQYF. The genes are TRBV3-1 (or the pseudogene TRBV3-2) and TRBJ2-7, with D perhaps matching TRBD2 (5 bases). From germline, CDR1 is LGHDT and CDR2 YNNKEL (reference sequence). V gave up 0 bases and J gave up 0 bases, with 12 bases separating them. The CDR3 loop spans 16 amino acids.

The table lists this clone with a count of one. This sequence joins TRBV5-6 and TRBJ2-7; D is ambiguous. Germline assignment: CDR1 SGHDT and CDR2 YYEEEE. The CDR3 has 11 amino acids. Trimming pared 2 bases from V and 3 bases from J, leaving 3 bases between. The CDR3 nucleotides read TGTGCCAGCAGCTTCGACTACGAGCAGTACTTC. This codes for CASSFDYEQYF.

The V gene is TRBV3-1 (or the pseudogene TRBV3-2), the J gene TRBJ1-6, with unresolved D. V was pared by 2 bases and J by 10 bases, with 12 bases between. The CDR3 totals 14 residues. Germline CDR1 is LGHDT and CDR2 is YNNKEL (reference sequence). CDR3: CASSQNPGGSPLHF. CDR3 sequence (DNA): TGTGCCAGCAGCCAAAACCCGGGAGGCTCACCCCTCCACTTT.

The CDR3: CASSSGTVSFF. DNA for the CDR3: TGTGCCAGCAGTTCAGGGACGGTATCTTTCTTT. The rearrangement uses TRBV6-5 and TRBJ1-1; D perhaps matches TRBD1 (5 bases). With 4 bases removed from V and 12 bases from J, the gap between germline ends came to 12 bases. The germline gives CDR1 MNHEY, CDR2 SVGAGI. This CDR3 is 11 amino acids long.

The chain joins TRBV18 to TRBJ2-5; TRBD1 is a possible D gene (6 bases). The V gene's germline CDR1 is KGHSH and CDR2 LQKENI. V was clipped by 3 bases and J by 5 bases, with 10 bases between them. The CDR3 runs 13 residues. The CDR3: CASSPHREETQYF. DNA of the CDR3: TGTGCCAGCTCACCTCACAGGGAGGAGACCCAGTACTTC.

The rearrangement uses TRBV11-1 and TRBJ2-7, with 11 nucleotides matching TRBD2. Losses at the gene ends were 4 bases for V and 1 base for J; bases not matched to a gene: 6. The CDR3 is 16 amino acids. Germline assignment: CDR1 SGHAT and CDR2 FQDESV (reference sequence). The CDR3 bases are TGTGCCAGCAGCTCCTCTAGACTAGCGGGGTCCTACGAGCAGTACTTC. Translation gives CASSSSRLAGSYEQYF.

This chain links TRBV6-5 with TRBJ1-1; 9 nucleotides line up with TRBD1. The CDR3 has 15 residues. The trim removed 0 bases at V and 4 bases at J, leaving 3 bases unmatched. Germline V lookup: CDR1 MNHEY, CDR2 SVGAGI. DNA for the CDR3: TGTGCCAGCAGTTACTCGGGACAGGGAGGCACTGAAGCTTTCTTT. Its protein product is CASSYSGQGGTEAFF.

This sequence joins TRBV18 and TRBJ1-5; 8 bases align to TRBD1. Trimming cost V 4 bases and J 6 bases; bases outside gene matches: 8. This CDR3 region has 15 residues. Germline V gene lookup returns CDR1 KGHSH and CDR2 LQKENI. The CDR3 DNA reads as TGTGCCAGCTCACAAGGACAGGGAGGATTTCAGCCCCAGCATTTT. This encodes CASSQGQGGFQPQHF.

V is TRBV19 and J is TRBJ2-1, with TRBD1 matching over 10 bases. After removal of 5 bases from V and 8 bases from J, the junction contained 0 bases not matched to a gene. The CDR3 spans 12 residues. The V gene's germline CDR1 is LNHDA and CDR2 SQIVND (reference sequence). The CDR3 region is CASSGTGDEQFF. DNA for the CDR3: TGTGCCAGTAGTGGGACAGGGGATGAGCAGTTCTTC. The full variable domain, in which reference TRBV19 and TRBJ2-1 provide the parts outside the CDR3, is DGGITQSPKYLFRKEGQNVTLSCEQNLNHDAMYWYRQDPGQGLRLIYYSQIVNDFQKGDIAEGYSVSREKKESFPLTVTSAQKNPTAFYLCASSGTGDEQFFGPGTRLTVL.

The V and J genes are TRBV9 and TRBJ1-5, with D hard to call. Germline CDR1 reads SGDLS; CDR2 reads YYNGEE. V lost 3 bases and J 2 bases, leaving 12 bases between the germline ends. The CDR3 consists of 15 residues. CDR3 sequence (DNA): TGTGCCAGCAGCGCCCGGGGTGATGGCAATCAGCCCCAGCATTTT. Translation gives CASSARGDGNQPQHF.

The table lists this clone with a few counts. The J gene is TRBJ1-1, the V gene TRBV6-5; weak D call: TRBD1 (5 bases). V was clipped by 6 bases and J by 5 bases, with 13 bases between them. Germline CDR1 MNHEY, CDR2 SVGAGI. The length of the CDR3 is 13 residues. CDR3 protein: CASRGQVYTEAFF. The CDR3 coding sequence is TGTGCCAGCAGAGGACAAGTCTATACTGAAGCTTTCTTT.

This sequence joins TRBV9 and TRBJ1-2; 7 bases fit TRBD1. Germline-derived CDR1 and CDR2 are SGDLS and YYNGEE. The CDR3 consists of 14 residues. V lost 3 bases, J lost 3 bases, and 5 bases stayed unmatched. CDR3 protein: CASSATGEDYGYTF. CDR3 nucleotide sequence: TGTGCCAGCAGCGCAACAGGGGAGGACTATGGCTACACCTTC.

This chain uses TRBV19 with TRBJ2-3; D uncertain. Germline V gene lookup returns CDR1 LNHDA and CDR2 SQIVND (reference sequence). This CDR3 spans 13 amino acids. V was shortened by 3 bases and J by 2 bases, with 6 bases between the two germline ends. CDR3 nucleotide sequence: TGTGCCAGTAGTATGGTTCCCACAGATACGCAGTATTTT. Protein sequence: CASSMVPTDTQYF.

V is TRBV18 and J is TRBJ1-4; no clear D gene. V was trimmed by 1 base and J by 3 bases, leaving 9 bases between them. The CDR3 totals 15 residues. The V gene's germline CDR1 is KGHSH and CDR2 LQKENI. CDR3: CASSPRSAANEKLFF. CDR3 bases: TGTGCCAGCTCACCACGCTCCGCGGCTAATGAAAAACTGTTTTTT.

The chain employs TRBV5-1 and TRBJ2-5; TRBD2 agrees at 8 bases. The length of the CDR3 is 16 residues. CDR1 and CDR2 (germline): SGHRS, YFSETQ. Trimming removed 0 bases from V and 4 bases from J; junction bases left unmatched: 8. As DNA, the CDR3 is TGCGCCAGCAGCTTGGCCCTAGCGGGCGGTGGAGAGACCCAGTACTTC. It encodes CASSLALAGGGETQYF.

This clone was counted only a few times. V and J are TRBV7-6 and TRBJ2-7, with 12 nucleotides matching TRBD2. CDR1 and CDR2 (germline): SGHVS, FNYEAQ. The CDR3 has 15 amino acids. Germline trimming cut 3 bases from V and 2 bases from J; bases unmatched to any gene: 2. The CDR3 sequence: CASSFGTSGPYEQYF. DNA of the CDR3: TGTGCCAGCAGCTTCGGGACTAGCGGGCCCTACGAGCAGTACTTC. The full variable domain, its missing parts supplied by reference TRBV7-6 and TRBJ2-7, is GAGVSQSPRYKVTKRGQDVALRCDPISGHVSLYWYRQALGQGPEFLTYFNYEAQQDKSGLPNDRFSAERPEGSISTLTIQRTEQRDSAMYRCASSFGTSGPYEQYFGPGTRLTVT.

CDR3 sequence (DNA): TGTGCCAGCAGCCTAAACGGCAGGGGCTACACCTTC. Translating it yields CASSLNGRGYTF. The chain carries TRBV11-1 and TRBJ1-2; unclear D gene. CDR3 length equals 12 residues. The V and J ends lost 5 bases and 8 bases respectively, with 12 bases between them. Germline values: CDR1 SGHAT, CDR2 FQDESV (reference sequence).

The J gene is TRBJ1-2, the V gene TRBV9; D is uncertain. The germline V gene has CDR1 SGDLS and CDR2 YYNGEE. Trimming left V 1 base short and J 2 bases short, with 0 bases between. There are 11 residues in the CDR3. The CDR3 is CASSVNYGYTF. As DNA, the CDR3 is TGTGCCAGCAGCGTAAACTATGGCTACACCTTC.

V is TRBV2 and J is TRBJ1-1; TRBD1 might be the D (5 bases). CDR3 length: 15 residues. Trimming shortened V by 1 base and J by 1 base, and 10 bases separated the two germline ends. Germline CDR1 reads SNHLY; CDR2 reads FYNNEI. CDR3 nucleotides: TGTGCCAGCAGTGAAGTTCGGGGGTGGAACACTGAAGCTTTCTTT. Its protein product is CASSEVRGWNTEAFF.